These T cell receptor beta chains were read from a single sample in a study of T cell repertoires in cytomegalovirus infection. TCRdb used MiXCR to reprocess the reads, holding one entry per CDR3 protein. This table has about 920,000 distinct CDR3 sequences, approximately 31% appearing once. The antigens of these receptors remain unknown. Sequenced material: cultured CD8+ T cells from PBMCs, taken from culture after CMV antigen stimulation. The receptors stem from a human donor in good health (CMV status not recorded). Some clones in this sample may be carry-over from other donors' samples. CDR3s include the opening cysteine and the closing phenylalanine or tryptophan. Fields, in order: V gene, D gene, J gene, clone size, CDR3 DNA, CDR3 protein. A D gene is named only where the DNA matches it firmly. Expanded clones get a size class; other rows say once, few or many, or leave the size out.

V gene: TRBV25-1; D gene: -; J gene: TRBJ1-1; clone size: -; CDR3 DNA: TGTGCCAGCAGTGAATCGGCGATCATGAACACTGAAGCTTTCTTT; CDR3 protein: CASSESAIMNTEAFF
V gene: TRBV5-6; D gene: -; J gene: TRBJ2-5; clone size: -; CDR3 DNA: TGTGCCAGCAGCTTGAAGGGACGGGTGGAGACCCAGTACTTC; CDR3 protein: CASSLKGRVETQYF
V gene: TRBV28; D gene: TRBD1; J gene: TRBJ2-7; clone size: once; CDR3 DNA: TGTGCCAGCAGTTTAACGCGGACAGGGGGCTCCTACGAGCAGTACTTC; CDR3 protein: CASSLTRTGGSYEQYF
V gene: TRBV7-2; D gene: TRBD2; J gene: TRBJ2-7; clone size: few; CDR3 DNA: TGTGCCAGCAGCTTAGAGACTAGCGGGGGTATGTACGAGCAGTACTTC; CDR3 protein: CASSLETSGGMYEQYF
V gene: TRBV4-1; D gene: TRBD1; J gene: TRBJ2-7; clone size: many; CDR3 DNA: TGCGCCAGCAGCCAAGATGCAGGGGGCTCCTACGAGCAGTACTTC; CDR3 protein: CASSQDAGGSYEQYF
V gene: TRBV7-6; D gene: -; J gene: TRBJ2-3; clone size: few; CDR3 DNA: TGTGCCAGCAGCTCCAACCCCACAGATACGCAGTATTTT; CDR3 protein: CASSSNPTDTQYF
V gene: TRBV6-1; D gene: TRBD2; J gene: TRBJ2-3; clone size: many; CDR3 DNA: TGTGCCAGCAGATCTACCGCCGGACTAGTTTTAGGTGTAACGCAGTATTTT; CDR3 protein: CASRSTAGLVLGVTQYF
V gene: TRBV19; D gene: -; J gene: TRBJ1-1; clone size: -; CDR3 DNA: TGTGCCAGTAGCTTTCGGCAGGGCGGTTTCAACACTGAAGCTTTCTTT; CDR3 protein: CASSFRQGGFNTEAFF
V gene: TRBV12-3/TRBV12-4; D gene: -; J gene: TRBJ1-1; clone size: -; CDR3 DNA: TGTGCCAGCAGTTTAGTTTATAACACTGAAGCTTTCTTT; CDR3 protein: CASSLVYNTEAFF
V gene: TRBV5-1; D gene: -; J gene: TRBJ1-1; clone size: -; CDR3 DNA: TGCGCCAGCCAGGAGCGGCGGAACACTGAAGCTTTCTTT; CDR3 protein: CASQERRNTEAFF
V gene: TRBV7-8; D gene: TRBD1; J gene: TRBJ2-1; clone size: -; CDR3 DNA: TGTGCCAGCTGCCCACGGACAGGAAGACCCACCAACAATGAGCAGTTCTTC; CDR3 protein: CASCPRTGRPTNNEQFF